These T cell receptor beta chains were read from a single sample in a study of shared clonotypes between healthy human individuals. The method was immunoSEQ multiplex PCR; TCRdb's version includes in-frame clones alone and lacks a portion of them. The sample lists 600,000 to 750,000 clones, 90% occurring once. Sequenced input: memory CD8+ T cells from PBMCs. Source of these receptors: a young man in good health. Some clones in this sample may be carry-over from other donors' samples. The CDR3 runs from the conserved cysteine through the conserved F or W.

V gene: TRBV9
CDR3 protein: CASRGFQPGELFF

V gene: TRBV7-9
CDR3 protein: CASSQGGGAAYEQYF

V gene: TRBV5-1
CDR3 protein: CASTRGLGNEQFF

V gene: TRBV28
CDR3 protein: CASSFGSSGNTIYF

V gene: TRBV6-1
CDR3 protein: CASSGTWTLETQYF

V gene: TRBV9
CDR3 protein: CASSTLLAGSYNEQFF

V gene: TRBV9
CDR3 protein: CASSVSTVNTEAFF

V gene: TRBV27
CDR3 protein: CASSLSGNPEQYF

V gene: TRBV27
CDR3 protein: CASREQGGNQPQHF

V gene: TRBV5-1
CDR3 protein: CASSLASGGPEQYF

V gene: TRBV27
CDR3 protein: CASTPGGGQPQHF

V gene: TRBV27
CDR3 protein: CASSLRGGRWVTEAFF

V gene: TRBV4-3
CDR3 protein: CASSQDRAGLYEQYF

V gene: TRBV6-5
CDR3 protein: CASSSLVGQPQHF

V gene: TRBV27
CDR3 protein: CASSVGQGMNTEAFF

V gene: TRBV4-1
CDR3 protein: CASSQRLGTYEQYF

V gene: TRBV11-2
CDR3 protein: CASSLAKDEQYF

V gene: TRBV11-2
CDR3 protein: CASSLAGIGQLNTGELFF

V gene: TRBV7-8
CDR3 protein: CASSFLNTYNEQFF